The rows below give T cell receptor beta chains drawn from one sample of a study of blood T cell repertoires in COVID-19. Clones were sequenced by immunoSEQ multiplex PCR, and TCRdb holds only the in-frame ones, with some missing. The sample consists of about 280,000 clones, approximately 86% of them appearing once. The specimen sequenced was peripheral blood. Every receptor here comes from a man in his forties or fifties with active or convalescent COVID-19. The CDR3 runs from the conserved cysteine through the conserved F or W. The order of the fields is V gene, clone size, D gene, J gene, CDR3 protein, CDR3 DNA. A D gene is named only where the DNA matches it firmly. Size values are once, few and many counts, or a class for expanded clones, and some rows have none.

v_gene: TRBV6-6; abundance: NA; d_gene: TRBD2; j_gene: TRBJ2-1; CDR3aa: CASNAGTSGINEQFF; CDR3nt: TGTGCCAGCAACGCCGGGACTAGCGGAATCAATGAGCAGTTCTTC
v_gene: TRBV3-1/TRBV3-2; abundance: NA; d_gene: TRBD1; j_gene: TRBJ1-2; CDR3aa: CASSQSTGTGTDGYTF; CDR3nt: TGTGCCAGCAGCCAATCCACCGGGACAGGGACGGATGGCTACACCTTC
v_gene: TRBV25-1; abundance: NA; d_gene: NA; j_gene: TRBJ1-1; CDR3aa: CASRDKNTEAFF; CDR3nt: TGTGCCAGCAGGGACAAAAACACTGAAGCTTTCTTT
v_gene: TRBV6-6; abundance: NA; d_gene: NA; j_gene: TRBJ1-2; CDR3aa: CASSLRQSIYGYTF; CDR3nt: TGTGCCAGCAGCCTAAGACAGTCCATCTATGGCTACACCTTC
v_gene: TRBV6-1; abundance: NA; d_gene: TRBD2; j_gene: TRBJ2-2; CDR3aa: CASSGAGGRAGELFF; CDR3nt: TGTGCCAGCAGTGGAGCGGGGGGACGAGCCGGGGAGCTGTTTTTT
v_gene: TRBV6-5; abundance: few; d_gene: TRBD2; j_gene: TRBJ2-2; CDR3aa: CASSLGLANTGELFF; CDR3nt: TGTGCCAGCAGCCTGGGACTAGCGAACACCGGGGAGCTGTTTTTT
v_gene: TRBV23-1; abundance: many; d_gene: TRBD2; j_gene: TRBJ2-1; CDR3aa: CASSQSRTSGASSYNEQFF; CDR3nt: TGCGCCAGCAGTCAATCCCGGACTAGCGGGGCCAGCTCCTACAATGAGCAGTTCTTC
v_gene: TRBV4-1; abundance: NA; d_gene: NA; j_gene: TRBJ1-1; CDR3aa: CASSQESAGSAEAFF; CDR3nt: TGCGCCAGCAGCCAGGAGTCTGCAGGGTCGGCTGAAGCTTTCTTT
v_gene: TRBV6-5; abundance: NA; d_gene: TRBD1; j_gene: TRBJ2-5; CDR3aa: CASSYRRTGKRETQYF; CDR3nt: TGTGCCAGCAGTTACAGAAGGACAGGGAAGCGAGAGACCCAGTACTTC
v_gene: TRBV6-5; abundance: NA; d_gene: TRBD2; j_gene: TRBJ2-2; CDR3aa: CASSLTSGGELFF; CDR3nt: TGTGCCAGCAGTTTGACTAGCGGCGGGGAGCTGTTTTTT
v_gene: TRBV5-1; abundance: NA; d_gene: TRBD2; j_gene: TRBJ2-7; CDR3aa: CASSASSGRSSYEQYF; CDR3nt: TGCGCCAGCAGCGCCTCTAGCGGGAGGAGCTCCTACGAGCAGTACTTC
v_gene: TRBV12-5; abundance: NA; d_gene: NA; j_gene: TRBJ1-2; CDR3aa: CASGLAAREGVRGYTF; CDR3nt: TGTGCTAGTGGTTTGGCGGCAAGGGAGGGAGTAAGAGGCTACACCTTC
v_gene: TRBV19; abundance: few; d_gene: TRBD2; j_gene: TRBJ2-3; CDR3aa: CASSMLLLAGGPNTQYF; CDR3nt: TGTGCCAGTAGTATGCTCCTACTAGCGGGAGGCCCTAATACGCAGTATTTT
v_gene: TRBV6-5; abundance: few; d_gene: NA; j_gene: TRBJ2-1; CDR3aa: CASSYGLDLHNEQFF; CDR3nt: TGTGCCAGCAGTTACGGGCTGGATCTACACAATGAGCAGTTCTTC
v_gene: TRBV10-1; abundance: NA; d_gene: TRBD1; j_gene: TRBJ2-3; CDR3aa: CASSRETGWKSTDTQYF; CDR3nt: TGCGCCAGCAGTAGAGAGACAGGGTGGAAGAGCACAGATACGCAGTATTTT
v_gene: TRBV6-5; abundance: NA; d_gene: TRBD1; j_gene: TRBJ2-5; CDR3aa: CASGTAQETQYF; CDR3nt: TGTGCCAGCGGGACAGCTCAAGAGACCCAGTACTTC
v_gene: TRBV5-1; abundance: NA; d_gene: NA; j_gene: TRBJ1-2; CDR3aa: CASSFSRGYGYTF; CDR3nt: TGCGCCAGCAGCTTCAGCAGGGGCTATGGCTACACCTTC
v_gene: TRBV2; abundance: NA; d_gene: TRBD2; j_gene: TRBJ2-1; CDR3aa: CASRESAGLEQFF; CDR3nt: TGTGCCAGCAGGGAGTCAGCGGGGCTTGAGCAGTTCTTC
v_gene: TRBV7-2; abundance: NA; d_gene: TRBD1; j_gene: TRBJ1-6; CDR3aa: CASSLMTGDHNSPLHF; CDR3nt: TGTGCCAGCAGCCTAATGACAGGGGATCATAATTCACCCCTCCACTTT
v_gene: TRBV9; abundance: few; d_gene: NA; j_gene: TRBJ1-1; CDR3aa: CASSVMAGPGGAFF; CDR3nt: TGTGCCAGCAGCGTAATGGCCGGCCCCGGGGGAGCTTTCTTT
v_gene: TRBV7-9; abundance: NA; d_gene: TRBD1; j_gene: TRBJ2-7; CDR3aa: CASSGTGGRDEQYF; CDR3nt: TGTGCCAGCAGCGGTACAGGGGGCCGGGACGAGCAGTACTTC
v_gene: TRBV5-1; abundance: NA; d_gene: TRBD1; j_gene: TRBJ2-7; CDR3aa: CASSLVGPRDSPEQYF; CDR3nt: TGCGCCAGCAGCTTGGTGGGCCCCCGGGACAGCCCCGAGCAGTACTTC
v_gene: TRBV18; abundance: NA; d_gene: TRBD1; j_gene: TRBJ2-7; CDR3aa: CASSPPGQSSYEQYF; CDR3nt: TGTGCCAGCTCGCCTCCGGGACAGTCTTCGTACGAGCAGTACTTC
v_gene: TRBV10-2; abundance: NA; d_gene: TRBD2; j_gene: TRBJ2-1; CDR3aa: CASSVAGFSYNEQFF; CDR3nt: TGCGCCAGCAGTGTAGCGGGGTTCTCCTACAATGAGCAGTTCTTC
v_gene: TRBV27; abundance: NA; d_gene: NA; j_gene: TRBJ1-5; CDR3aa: CASSAVNQPQHF; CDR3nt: TGTGCCAGCAGTGCAGTTAATCAGCCCCAGCATTTT